The source of this TCR beta chain is a study of cytomegalovirus exposure and HLA in healthy donors. The PCR contained 60 Vbeta and 13 Jbeta primers. Some clones are missing from TCRdb's copy, which holds only in-frame ones; the method was immunoSEQ multiplex PCR. This table holds approximately 200,000 clones, 75% to 90% found once. Germline CDR1 and CDR2: MDHEN and SYDVKM. The CDR3 extends over 15 amino acids. Deletions cut 7 bases from V and 4 bases from J, with 19 bases between. The sequenced sample was PBMCs. V gene TRBV28 combines with J gene TRBJ1-2; D is possibly TRBD1 (6 bases). The TCR comes from a woman aged 45-60 years in good health and CMV-seropositive. The CDR3 sequence is CASIPPNRESYGYTF. The CDR3 coding sequence is TGTGCCAGCATCCCACCCAACAGGGAGTCCTATGGCTACACCTTC.